Given below is one T cell receptor beta chain in context. Its antigen is still unknown. Each of the donors was a healthy bone marrow donor. Trimming removed 5 bases from V and 1 base from J; junction bases left unmatched: 7. This CDR3 comprises 15 residues. CDR1 is PRHDT, CDR2 FYEKMQ, per germline (reference sequence). The data are from a study of cytomegalovirus exposure and HLA in healthy donors. Study-wide results and caveats: For TCR beta chains, V- and J-gene trimming was later linked to a missense DCLRE1C variant.

PCR involved 60 Vbeta and 13 Jbeta primers. Profiled with immunoSEQ multiplex PCR; TCRdb holds only in-frame clones, not every one. This repertoire includes 55,000 to 85,000 clones. This sequence joins TRBV13 and TRBJ1-1, with 7 bases fitting TRBD1. The sequence came from a female donor in good health and CMV-seropositive. Source material: PBMCs. CDR3 amino acids: CASSQGDRPNTEAFF. In nucleotides, the CDR3 is TGTGCCAGCAGCCAGGGGGACAGACCGAACACTGAAGCTTTCTTT.